This TCR beta chain is from a study of CD8 T cells in Susac syndrome. In the study overall: When blood was drawn, patients with Susac syndrome were on intravenous immunoglobulin alone, on corticosteroids, or therapy-naive.

The V end was cut by 2 bases, the J end by 4 bases, with 6 bases between. The CDR3 is 13 amino acids. In germline, CDR1 is SNHLY, CDR2 FYNNEI. Random hexamers were used to reverse transcribe an amount of about 0.5 to 1 ug RNA. TCRdb itself ran the immunoSEQ multiplex PCR reads through MiXCR, one entry per CDR3 protein. The table has approximately 190,000 distinct CDR3 sequences, approximately 95% seen once; the top ten hold about 0.15%. Sequencing of TCR beta covered CD8+ and CD4+ T cells obtained from blood. This sequence joins TRBV2 and TRBJ1-5; D gene unclear. Sample: CD8+ T cells from PBMCs. This receptor was taken from a human donor with Susac syndrome. CDR3 residues: CASSEKGNQPQHF. The CDR3 DNA reads as TGTGCCAGCAGTGAAAAGGGTAATCAGCCCCAGCATTTT.